The 23 T cell receptor beta chains in this list originate from one sample, sequenced in a study of cytomegalovirus exposure and HLA in healthy donors. The PCR contained 60 Vbeta and 13 Jbeta primers. Assay used: immunoSEQ multiplex PCR; TCRdb lists only in-frame clones, some missing. The sample shows under 150,000 clones, 60% to 85% of them seen only once. The sample was PBMCs. The receptors originated from a young man in good health and CMV-seronegative.

This clone was observed a handful of times. This chain connects TRBV5-1 to TRBJ1-1; 9 bases agree with TRBD1. Germline CDR1 reads SGHRS; CDR2 reads YFSETQ. This CDR3 spans 15 amino acids. Trimming took 4 bases from V and 5 from J; bases not matched to a gene: 9. For the CDR3, the DNA is TGCGCCAGCAGCAAGGAGGGACAGGGAGGGACTGAAGCTTTCTTT. It specifies CASSKEGQGGTEAFF.

This clone has a handful of counts. The J gene is TRBJ2-7, the V gene TRBV27, with 14 bases that match TRBD2. The CDR3 contains 14 residues. The germline gives CDR1 MNHEY, CDR2 SMNVEV (reference sequence). V lost 8 bases and J lost 4; bases outside the gene matches: 4. The CDR3 DNA sequence: TGTGCCAGCCGTAGACTAGCGGGAGGGTACGAGCAGTACTTC. Translating gives CASRRLAGGYEQYF.

The chain links TRBV6-5 to TRBJ2-2, with 9 bases matching TRBD1. The CDR3 loop spans 15 amino acids. Germline CDR1 MNHEY, CDR2 SVGAGI. Trimming removed 5 bases from V and 4 bases from J; junction bases left unmatched: 5. CDR3 protein: CASSRDRGGTGELFF. The CDR3 DNA sequence: TGTGCCAGCAGTAGAGACAGGGGGGGCACCGGGGAGCTGTTTTTT.

V usage is TRBV6-1 and J usage is TRBJ2-7; D may be TRBD2 (6 bases). Germline V CDR1 and CDR2: MNHNS, SASEGT. The CDR3 has 11 residues. Trimming pared 1 base from V and 11 bases from J, leaving 9 bases between. The CDR3 DNA follows: TGTGCCAGCAGTGAAGGGTGGGAGGAGTACTTC. Translated, it gives CASSEGWEEYF.

The rearrangement links TRBV11-2 to TRBJ2-3, with TRBD2 matching 10 bases. The CDR3 has 16 amino acids. Germline values: CDR1 SGHAT, CDR2 FQNNGV. J gave up 2 bases and V 6 bases, and 8 bases lay outside the gene matches. The CDR3 loop reads CASRNPTSGYTDTQYF. CDR3 coding DNA: TGTGCCAGCAGGAACCCGACTAGCGGGTACACAGATACGCAGTATTTT.

This chain connects TRBV11-3 to TRBJ2-3, with D possibly being TRBD1 (6 bases). Germline CDR1 reads SGHNT; CDR2 reads YENEEA. The V and J ends lost 5 bases and 1 base respectively, with 19 bases between them. The CDR3 length is 17 residues. As DNA, the CDR3 is TGTGCCAGCAGCGCTGCCGGGGCAGGGACACGCACAGATACGCAGTATTTT. It specifies CASSAAGAGTRTDTQYF.

This clone appeared a few times. The chain links TRBV7-9 to TRBJ2-5; D remains ambiguous. With the DNA end fitting TRBJ2-7 better, the J assignment may be wrong. The CDR3 runs 13 residues. Germline V lookup: CDR1 SEHNR, CDR2 FQNEAQ (reference sequence). CDR3 amino acids: CASSSPPNYEQYF. In nucleotides, the CDR3 is TGTGCCAGCAGCTCCCCCCCGAACTACGAGCAGTACTTC.

This clone was picked up one time. The V call is TRBV19, the J call TRBJ1-6; D is possibly TRBD1 (5 bases). This CDR3 is 16 amino acids long. Germline CDR1 is LNHDA and CDR2 is SQIVND (reference sequence). Trimming removed 4 bases at V and 4 bases at J, with 14 bases between. The CDR3 region has the DNA TGTGCCAGTAGTAGCGGGACGGTGGATTATAATTCACCCCTCCACTTT. Its protein is CASSSGTVDYNSPLHF.

This clone was counted between two and nine times. The V and J genes are TRBV19 and TRBJ1-5, with D possibly matching TRBD1 (5 bases). V was clipped by 7 bases and J by 7 bases, with 14 bases between them. This CDR3 contains 13 residues. CDR1 is LNHDA and CDR2 is SQIVND in the germline V gene (reference sequence). CDR3 sequence: CASNQGVGQPQHF. CDR3 nucleotides: TGTGCCAGTAATCAAGGGGTTGGACAGCCCCAGCATTTT.

This chain links TRBV7-9 with TRBJ1-4, with D maybe TRBD1 (6 bases). CDR1 is SEHNR, CDR2 FQNEAQ, per germline (reference sequence). The CDR3 runs to 15 residues. V lost 3 bases to trimming and J lost 4 bases, with 12 bases between them. The CDR3 region is CASSLNRQDNEKLFF. CDR3 coding DNA: TGTGCCAGCAGCTTGAACCGACAGGATAATGAAAAACTGTTTTTT.

This chain connects TRBV7-2 to TRBJ1-2; 7 bases map to TRBD1. CDR1 is SGHTA, CDR2 FQGNSA, per germline. V gave up 5 bases and J gave up 2 bases; unmatched junction bases: 14. The CDR3 is 17 residues long. The CDR3 DNA is TGTGCCAGCAGCCTAATGACAGGGACTTGGACGAACTATGGCTACACCTTC. This codes for CASSLMTGTWTNYGYTF.

This clone was counted between two and nine times. The chain couples TRBV4-1 to TRBJ1-2, with D possibly being TRBD1 (5 bases). CDR3 length: 19 amino acids. V was shortened by 0 bases and J by 5 bases, with 25 bases between the two germline ends. Germline-derived CDR1 and CDR2 are MGHRA and YSYEKL. The CDR3 nucleotides are TGCGCCAGCAGCCAAGATTATGGGGGGTCGGGCAGGGTGGCGTATGGCTACACCTTC. Its translation: CASSQDYGGSGRVAYGYTF.

The genes are TRBV27 and TRBJ2-3, with TRBD2 identical over 12 bases. V gave up 8 bases and J gave up 5 bases; unmatched junction bases: 11. The CDR3 is made up of 16 amino acids. CDR1 is MNHEY, CDR2 SMNVEV, per germline (reference sequence). CDR3 in amino acids: CASVKTSGRRGDTQYF. CDR3 nucleotide sequence: TGTGCCAGCGTTAAGACTAGCGGGAGACGTGGAGATACGCAGTATTTT.

The chain recombines TRBV4-2 with TRBJ2-3, with 7 bases lining up with TRBD1. Germline values: CDR1 LGHNA, CDR2 YNFKEQ. With 5 bases clipped from V and 2 bases from J, the junction kept 4 bases outside the gene matches. The CDR3 covers 14 residues. CDR3 coding DNA: TGTGCCAGCAGCGAAGGGACAGCCACAGATACGCAGTATTTT. Residues: CASSEGTATDTQYF.

The rearrangement links TRBV2 to TRBJ2-3; possible D gene TRBD2, 5 bases. The CDR3 has 15 amino acids. Germline lookup yields CDR1 SNHLY and CDR2 FYNNEI. Between the trimmed V and J ends, which lost 4 bases and 3 bases, there was a span of 14 bases. Here the CDR3 DNA reads TGTGCCAGCAGTGGGACTCCCACACGAACAGATACGCAGTATTTT. Translation gives CASSGTPTRTDTQYF.

This chain links TRBV21-1 with TRBJ2-6; the table's D call, TRBD1, has no DNA check behind it. TRBV21-1 is designated a pseudogene. This CDR3 is 22 amino acids long. CDR3 in amino acids: CASSKAPPGQNGEITGANVLTF. In nucleotides, the CDR3 is TGTGCCAGCAGCAAAGCCCCCCCCGGACAGAACGGCGAAATTACTGGGGCCAACGTCCTGACTTTC.

This clone was picked up a small number of times. The chain combines TRBV7-2 with TRBJ1-5; D is perhaps TRBD1 (6 bases). This CDR3 has 16 amino acids. Trimming cost V 5 bases and J 0 bases, with 14 bases left between them. Germline assignment: CDR1 SGHTA and CDR2 FQGNSA. The CDR3 coding sequence is TGTGCCAGCAGCCCACAGGGCGGAGGTAGCAATCAGCCCCAGCATTTT. Amino acids: CASSPQGGGSNQPQHF.

This sequence joins TRBV10-3 and TRBJ2-5; D is possibly TRBD1 (6 bases). The CDR3 has 14 residues. V gave up 7 bases and J gave up 2 bases, with 14 bases separating them. The germline V gene encodes CDR1 ENHRY and CDR2 SYGVKD. The CDR3 coding sequence is TGTGCCATCACCGACGGGACAACACAAGAGACCCAGTACTTC. As protein: CAITDGTTQETQYF.

On this clone itself: Other DNA sequences in this sample translate to the same CDR3. V is TRBV2 and J is TRBJ1-1; 8 nucleotides align to TRBD1. Germline V CDR1 and CDR2: SNHLY, FYNNEI. Losses at the gene ends were 1 base for V and 5 bases for J; bases not matched to a gene: 9. The CDR3 contains 16 residues. The chain's CDR3 is CASSEDGQGDWTEAFF. CDR3 in DNA: TGTGCCAGCAGTGAAGACGGACAGGGAGATTGGACTGAAGCTTTCTTT. The full variable domain, its missing parts supplied by reference TRBV2 and TRBJ1-1, is EPEVTQTPSHQVTQMGQEVILRCVPISNHLYFYWYRQILGQKVEFLVSFYNNEISEKSEIFDDQFSVERPDGSNFTLKIRSTKLEDSAMYFCASSEDGQGDWTEAFFGQGTRLTVV.

This chain joins TRBV4-2 and TRBJ2-7; D uncertain. This CDR3 is built from 13 residues. Germline V lookup: CDR1 LGHNA, CDR2 YNFKEQ. The V end lost 3 bases, the J end lost 4 bases, and 10 bases lay between the germline ends. The CDR3 loop is CASSQPSEYEQYF. DNA of the CDR3: TGTGCCAGCAGCCAGCCCTCGGAGTACGAGCAGTACTTC.

This clone was detected only once. The chain is built from TRBV4-2 and TRBJ2-7; D unclear. Trimming pared 0 bases from V and 6 bases from J, leaving 9 bases between. This CDR3 is 13 amino acids long. The germline gives CDR1 LGHNA, CDR2 YNFKEQ. In DNA, the CDR3 is TGTGCCAGCAGCCAAGATTTGTCGGTCGAGCAGTACTTC. Translation: CASSQDLSVEQYF.

The V call is TRBV6-6, the J call TRBJ1-2; 12 bases map to TRBD1. J was trimmed by 3 bases and V by 10 bases; bases with no gene match: 6. Germline V gives CDR1 MNHNY, CDR2 SVGAGI (reference sequence). The CDR3 length is 14 residues. The CDR3 loop reads CANSGTGGDYGYTF. The CDR3 DNA is TGTGCCAACTCCGGGACAGGGGGCGACTATGGCTACACCTTC.

The chain combines TRBV5-1 with TRBJ2-7, with 7 bases fitting TRBD1. V shed 0 bases and J 2 bases; nucleotides not matched to a gene: 5. The CDR3 contains 15 residues. Germline loops: CDR1 SGHRS, CDR2 YFSETQ. The CDR3 DNA reads TGCGCCAGCAGCTTGGCCCGGGACAGCGCCTACGAGCAGTACTTC. It yields the protein CASSLARDSAYEQYF.